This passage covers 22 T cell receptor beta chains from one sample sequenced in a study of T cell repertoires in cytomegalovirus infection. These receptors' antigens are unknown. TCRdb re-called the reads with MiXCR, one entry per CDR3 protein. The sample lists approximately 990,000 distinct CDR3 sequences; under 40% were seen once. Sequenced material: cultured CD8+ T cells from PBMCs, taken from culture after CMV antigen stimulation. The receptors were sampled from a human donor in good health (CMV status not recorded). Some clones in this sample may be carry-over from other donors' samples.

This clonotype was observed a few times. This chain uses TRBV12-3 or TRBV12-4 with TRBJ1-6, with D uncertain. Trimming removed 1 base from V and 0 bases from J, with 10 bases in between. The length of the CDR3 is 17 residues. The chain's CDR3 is CASSLVPRSSYNSPLHF. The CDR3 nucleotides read TGTGCCAGCAGTTTAGTACCCAGAAGCTCCTATAATTCACCCCTCCACTTT.

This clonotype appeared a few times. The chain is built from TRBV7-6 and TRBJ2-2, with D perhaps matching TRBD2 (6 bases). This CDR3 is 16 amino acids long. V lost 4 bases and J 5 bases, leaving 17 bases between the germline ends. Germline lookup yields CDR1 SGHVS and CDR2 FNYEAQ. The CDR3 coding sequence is TGTGCCAGCAGCTCCTTGACTAGGCTGGGGACCGGGGAGCTGTTTTTT. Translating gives CASSSLTRLGTGELFF.

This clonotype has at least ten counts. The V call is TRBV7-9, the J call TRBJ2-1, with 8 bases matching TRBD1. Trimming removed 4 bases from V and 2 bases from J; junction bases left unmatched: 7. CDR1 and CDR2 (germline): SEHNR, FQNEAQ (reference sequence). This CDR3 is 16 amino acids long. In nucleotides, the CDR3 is TGTGCCAGCAGCTCAGGGGGCCCATTAGCCTACAATGAGCAGTTCTTC. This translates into CASSSGGPLAYNEQFF.

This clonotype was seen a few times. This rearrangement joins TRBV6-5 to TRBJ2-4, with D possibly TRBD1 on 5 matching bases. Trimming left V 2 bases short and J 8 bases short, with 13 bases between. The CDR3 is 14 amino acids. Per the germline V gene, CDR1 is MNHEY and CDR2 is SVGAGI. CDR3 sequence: CASSYLRQRDIQYF. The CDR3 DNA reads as TGTGCCAGCAGTTACCTTAGACAGAGAGACATTCAGTACTTC.

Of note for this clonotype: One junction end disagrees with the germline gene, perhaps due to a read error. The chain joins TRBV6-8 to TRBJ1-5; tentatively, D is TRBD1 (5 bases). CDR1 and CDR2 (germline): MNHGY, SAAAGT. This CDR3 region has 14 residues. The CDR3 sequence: CVSRPNVGVQPQHF. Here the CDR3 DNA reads TGTGTCAGCAGACCAAACGTGGGGGTTCAGCCCCAGCATTTT.

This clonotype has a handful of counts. The DNA for the CDR3 is TGTGCCAGCAGTTACTTGGGGTTACAAGAGACCCAGTACTTC. This codes for CASSYLGLQETQYF. The rearrangement joins TRBV6-5 to TRBJ2-5; D is unresolved. Trimming took 1 base from V and 2 from J, leaving 8 bases between them. This CDR3 is built from 14 residues. The germline V gene has CDR1 MNHEY and CDR2 SVGAGI.

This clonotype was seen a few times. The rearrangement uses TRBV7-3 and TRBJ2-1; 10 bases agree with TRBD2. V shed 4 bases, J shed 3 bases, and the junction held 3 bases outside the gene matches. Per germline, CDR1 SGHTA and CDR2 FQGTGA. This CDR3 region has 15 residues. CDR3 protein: CASSWSGGDYNEQFF. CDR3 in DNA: TGTGCCAGCAGCTGGAGCGGGGGGGACTACAATGAGCAGTTCTTC.

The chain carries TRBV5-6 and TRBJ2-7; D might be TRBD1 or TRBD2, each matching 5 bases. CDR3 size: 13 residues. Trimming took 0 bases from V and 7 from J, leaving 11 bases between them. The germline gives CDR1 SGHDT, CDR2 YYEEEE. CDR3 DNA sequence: TGTGCCAGCAGCTTGGGGGGGACGGGAGAGCAGTACTTC. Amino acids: CASSLGGTGEQYF.

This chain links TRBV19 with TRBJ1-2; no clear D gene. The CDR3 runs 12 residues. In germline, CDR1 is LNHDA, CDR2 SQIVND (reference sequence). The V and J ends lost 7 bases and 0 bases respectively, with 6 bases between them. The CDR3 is CASTPSNYGYTF. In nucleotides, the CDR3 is TGTGCCAGTACCCCCTCTAACTATGGCTACACCTTC.

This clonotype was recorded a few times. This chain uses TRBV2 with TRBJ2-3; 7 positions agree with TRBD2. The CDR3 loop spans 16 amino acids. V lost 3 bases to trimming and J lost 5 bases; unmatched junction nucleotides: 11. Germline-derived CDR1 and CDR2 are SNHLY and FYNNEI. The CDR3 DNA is TGTGCCAGCAGTGAGGAGCGGGGCCTAAGGATAGATACGCAGTATTTT. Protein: CASSEERGLRIDTQYF. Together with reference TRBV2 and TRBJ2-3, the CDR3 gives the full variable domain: EPEVTQTPSHQVTQMGQEVILRCVPISNHLYFYWYRQILGQKVEFLVSFYNNEISEKSEIFDDQFSVERPDGSNFTLKIRSTKLEDSAMYFCASSEERGLRIDTQYFGPGTRLTVL.

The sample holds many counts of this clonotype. The CDR3 loop reads CASSSEGTGENQPQHF. As DNA, the CDR3 is TGTGCCAGCAGTTCGGAGGGGACAGGGGAAAATCAGCCCCAGCATTTT. V is TRBV12-3 or TRBV12-4 and J is TRBJ1-5, with 10 bases that match TRBD1. The length of the CDR3 is 16 residues. The J segment lost 4 bases and the V segment lost 4 bases, leaving 7 bases of the junction unmatched.

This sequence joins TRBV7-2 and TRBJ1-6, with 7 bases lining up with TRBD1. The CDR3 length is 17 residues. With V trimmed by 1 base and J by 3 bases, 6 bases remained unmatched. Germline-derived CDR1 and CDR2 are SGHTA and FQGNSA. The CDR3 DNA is TGTGCCAGCAGCTTAGGCGGGACAGTCGACTATAATTCACCCCTCCACTTT. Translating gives CASSLGGTVDYNSPLHF.

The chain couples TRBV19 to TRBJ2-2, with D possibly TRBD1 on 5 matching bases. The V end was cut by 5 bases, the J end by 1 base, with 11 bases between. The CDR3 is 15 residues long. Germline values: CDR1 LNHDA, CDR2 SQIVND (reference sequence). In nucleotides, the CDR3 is TGTGCCAGTAGTCGTTGGCAGGGGAACACCGGGGAGCTGTTTTTT. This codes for CASSRWQGNTGELFF.

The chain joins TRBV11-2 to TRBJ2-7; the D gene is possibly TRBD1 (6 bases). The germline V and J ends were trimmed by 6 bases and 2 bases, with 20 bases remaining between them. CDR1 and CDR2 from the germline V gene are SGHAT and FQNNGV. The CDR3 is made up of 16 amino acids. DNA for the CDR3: TGTGCCAGCAGGGGCGTCCAGACAGGCCGGACCTACGAGCAGTACTTC. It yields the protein CASRGVQTGRTYEQYF.

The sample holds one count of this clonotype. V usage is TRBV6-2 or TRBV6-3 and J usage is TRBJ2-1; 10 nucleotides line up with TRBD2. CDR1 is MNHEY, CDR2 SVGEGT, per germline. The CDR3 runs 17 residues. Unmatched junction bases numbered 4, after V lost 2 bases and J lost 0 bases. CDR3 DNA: TGTGCCAGCAGTTACGGACTAGCGGAGAGCTCCTACAATGAGCAGTTCTTC. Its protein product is CASSYGLAESSYNEQFF.

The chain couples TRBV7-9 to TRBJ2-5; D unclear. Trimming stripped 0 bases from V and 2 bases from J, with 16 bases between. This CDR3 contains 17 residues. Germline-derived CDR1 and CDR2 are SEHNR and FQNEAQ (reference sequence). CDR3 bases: TGTGCCAGCAGCTTAGCCCACTTATTTGGCAGACAAGAGACCCAGTACTTC. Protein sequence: CASSLAHLFGRQETQYF.

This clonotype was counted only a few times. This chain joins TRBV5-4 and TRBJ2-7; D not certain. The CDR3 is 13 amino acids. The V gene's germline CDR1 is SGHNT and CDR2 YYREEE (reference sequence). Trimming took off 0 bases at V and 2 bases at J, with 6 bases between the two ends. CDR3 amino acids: CASSLGNTYEQYF. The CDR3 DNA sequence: TGTGCCAGCAGCTTGGGGAATACCTACGAGCAGTACTTC.

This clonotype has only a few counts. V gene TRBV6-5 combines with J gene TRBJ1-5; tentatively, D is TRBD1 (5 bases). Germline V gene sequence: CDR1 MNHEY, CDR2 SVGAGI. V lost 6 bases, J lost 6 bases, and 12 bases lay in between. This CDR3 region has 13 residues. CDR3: CASSNPGGQPQHF. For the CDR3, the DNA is TGTGCCAGCAGCAACCCGGGGGGTCAGCCCCAGCATTTT.

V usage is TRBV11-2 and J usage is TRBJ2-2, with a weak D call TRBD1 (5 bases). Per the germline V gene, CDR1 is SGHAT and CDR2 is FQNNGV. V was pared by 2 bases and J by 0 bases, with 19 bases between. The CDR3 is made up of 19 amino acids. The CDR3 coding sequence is TGTGCCAGCAGCTTACCTCGTGACAGCCTGATCCCGAACACCGGGGAGCTGTTTTTT. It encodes CASSLPRDSLIPNTGELFF.

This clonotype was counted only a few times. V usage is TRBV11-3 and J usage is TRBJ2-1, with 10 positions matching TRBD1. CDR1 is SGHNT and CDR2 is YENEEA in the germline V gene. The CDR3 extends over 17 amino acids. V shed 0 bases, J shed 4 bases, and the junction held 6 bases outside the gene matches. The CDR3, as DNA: TGTGCCAGCAGCTTAGATCTTGGGACAGGGGTATACAATGAGCAGTTCTTC. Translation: CASSLDLGTGVYNEQFF.

DNA for the CDR3: TGTGCCAGCAGTGGCCCTCAGGGCTCAGATACGCAGTATTTT. This codes for CASSGPQGSDTQYF. J is TRBJ2-3 and V is TRBV6-1; a weak D match, TRBD1 (5 bases). Germline CDR1 MNHNS, CDR2 SASEGT. Trimming took off 4 bases at V and 4 bases at J, with 12 bases between the two ends. The CDR3 totals 14 residues.

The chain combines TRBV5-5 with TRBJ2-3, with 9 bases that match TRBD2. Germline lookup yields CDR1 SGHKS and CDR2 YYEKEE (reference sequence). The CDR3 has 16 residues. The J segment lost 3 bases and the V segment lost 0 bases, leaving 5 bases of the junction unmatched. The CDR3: CASSLVGLAGTDTQYF. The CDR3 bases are TGTGCCAGCAGCTTGGTGGGCCTAGCGGGGACAGATACGCAGTATTTT.